This TCR beta chain was found in a study of cytomegalovirus exposure and HLA in healthy donors. PCR involved 60 Vbeta and 13 Jbeta primers. Clones were sequenced by immunoSEQ multiplex PCR, and TCRdb holds only the in-frame ones, with some missing. Of approximately 150,000 clones detected, around 80% appear once; the ten largest clones hold approximately 1.5%. Whole-study results and caveats: With DRB1 most and HLA-C fewest, TCR association rates differed between HLA loci in a later analysis.

This clone was detected a few times. Its antigen remains unidentified. This CDR3 region has 16 residues. Germline lookup yields CDR1 SGHRS and CDR2 YFSETQ. Between the trimmed V and J ends, which lost 4 bases and 5 bases, there was a span of 21 bases. Sequenced input: PBMCs. This chain joins TRBV5-1 and TRBJ1-1; tentatively, D is TRBD1 (5 bases). The sequence was obtained from a man aged 35-49 years in good health and CMV-seronegative. CDR3 sequence reads: CASSPSAGTSGTEAFF. The CDR3 region has the DNA TGCGCCAGCAGCCCGAGCGCGGGGACGTCCGGTACTGAAGCTTTCTTT. The variable domain in full, completed from reference TRBV5-1 and TRBJ1-1, reads KAGVTQTPRYLIKTRGQQVTLSCSPISGHRSVSWYQQTPGQGLQFLFEYFSETQRNKGNFPGRFSGRQFSNSRSEMNVSTLELGDSALYLCASSPSAGTSGTEAFFGQGTRLTVV.